This TCR beta chain was found in a study of low-dose radiotherapy and immunotherapy resistance in tumors. About the research overall: Across 26 weeks, 13 Gy in total went to Cohort 2, delivered as 1 Gy per fraction every two weeks. The drug cyclophosphamide was given into a vein at 200 mg/m2 every two weeks, one day before radiation and immunotherapy.

Both TCRalpha and TCRbeta chains were reverse transcribed with V-gene-specific primers. Using a constant-region primer together with a V-primer adapter, TCRs were subjected to around 20 PCR cycles of amplification. Amplification of isolated mRNA was accomplished via in vitro transcription. Using its own MiXCR run on the reads, TCRdb lists one record per CDR3 protein. Among more than 70,000 distinct CDR3 sequences listed, 30% to 40% were seen once. Time point in this sample: before trial treatment. This clonotype was detected many times. The receptor's source is a female donor with ovarian cancer. The source was PBMCs, collected before treatment.

The CDR3 bases are TGCAGTGCTAGCGGCACAGGGGGCTTCTACGAGCAGTACTTC. Encoded protein: CSASGTGGFYEQYF. The chain employs TRBV20-1 and TRBJ2-7, with 9 positions matching TRBD1. The CDR3 covers 14 residues. Germline CDR1 and CDR2: DFQATT and SNEGSKA (reference sequence). With V trimmed by 3 bases and J by 3 bases, 6 bases remained unmatched.